This TCR beta chain was sequenced in a study of neurological immune-mediated disorders. The CDR3 runs to 20 residues. Germline CDR1 SGHTA, CDR2 FQGNSA. Worth noting for this clonotype: The junction departs from germline at one end; a sequencing error may be responsible.

A single record per CDR3 protein comes from TCRdb applying MiXCR to the 5' RACE reads. This sample yields tens of thousands of distinct CDR3 sequences, of which around 2.9% are seen a single time; roughly 16% belongs to the top ten. The receptor was isolated from a woman aged 50 to 60 with multiple sclerosis. J is TRBJ2-1 and V is TRBV7-2; D call uncertain. Source material: PBMCs. The CDR3: CVSSSRLPQSLPSSYNEQFF. In DNA, the CDR3 is TGTGTCAGCAGCTCGAGGCTTCCTCAGTCGTTACCGAGCTCCTACAATGAGCAGTTCTTC.